Below, 17 T cell receptor gamma chains from the same sample are listed, as sequenced in a study of fetal and pediatric gammadelta thymocytes. TCRdb re-analyzed the reads via CATT. The sample has fewer than 250 gamma-chain clones, 0.95% to 1.5% seen once. Sequences were obtained from Vgamma9Vdelta2 gamma-delta T cells from the thymus. Specified subset: sorted CD3+gammadeltaTCR+Vgamma9+Vdelta2+ thymocytes. The receptors derive from a child who underwent cardiac surgery and was recorded as healthy.

Turning to this clone: The mismatch at residue 5 between this DNA's translation and the TCRdb protein of a much larger clone likely reflects a read error; the protein shown is translated from the DNA. The chain links TRGV2 to TRGJP2. V lost 5 bases and J lost 3; bases outside the gene matches: 12. The CDR3 contains 16 residues. The V gene's germline CDR1 is EGSNGY and CDR2 YDSYNSKV. In nucleotides, the CDR3 is TGTGCCACCTGGGCCGAACTGGTGGGTAGTGATTGGATCAAGACGTTT. Its protein product is CATWAELVGSDWIKTF.

The table lists this clone with a few counts. The mismatch at residue 2 between this DNA's translation and the TCRdb protein of a much larger clone likely reflects a read error; the protein shown is translated from the DNA. V is TRGV2 and J is TRGJ1 or TRGJ2. This CDR3 spans 15 amino acids. The germline gives CDR1 EGSNGY, CDR2 YDSYNSKV. The DNA of the CDR3 is TGTACCACCTGGGACGCTCATTTAACTTATTATAAGAAACTCTTT. Amino acids: CTTWDAHLTYYKKLF.

The J gene is TRGJ1 or TRGJ2, while no V gene call was made. CDR3 size: 13 residues. In nucleotides, the CDR3 is TGCAGTGGTATCAACGCAGAGTACATGGGGAAACTCTTT. Protein sequence: CSGINAEYMGKLF.

This clone is termed large. The chain uses TRGV10 and TRGJP1. TRGV10 is recorded as an ORF, its role being uncertain. The V and J ends lost 8 bases and 9 bases, in that order; junction bases with no gene match: 13. The CDR3 runs 14 residues. CDR3 amino acids: CAAWDLHYRWFKIF. DNA for the CDR3: TGTGCTGCGTGGGATTTACACTACCGTTGGTTCAAGATATTT.

In its sample, this clone is medium-sized. This may come from a read error, since a much larger clone is one base off. Other DNA sequences in this specimen translate into the identical CDR3. The rearrangement uses TRGV9 and TRGJP. Germline V gene lookup returns CDR1 GITISATS and CDR2 ISYDGTV (reference sequence). Germline trimming cut 0 bases from V and 6 bases from J; bases unmatched to any gene: 2. The CDR3 runs 16 residues. The CDR3: CALWEVGELGKKIKVF. As DNA, the CDR3 is TGTGCCTTGTGGGAGGTGGGAGAGTTGGGCAAAAAAATCAAGGTATTT.

In this sample, this clone is hyperexpanded (1% or more). This chain uses TRGV9 with TRGJ1 or TRGJ2. V lost 6 bases to trimming and J lost 12 bases; unmatched junction nucleotides: 8. From germline, CDR1 is GITISATS and CDR2 ISYDGTV (reference sequence). The CDR3 is 10 amino acids. This CDR3 is CALWPTAKLF. CDR3 sequence (DNA): TGTGCCTTGTGGCCAACCGCGAAACTCTTT.

On this clone: TCRdb pairs this DNA with a much larger clone's protein that differs at residue 4, likely a read error; the protein shown was translated from the DNA. The chain has TRGV10 and TRGJP1. TRGV10 is sorted into the ORF group, with uncertain function. The CDR3 has 17 amino acids. The trim removed 9 bases at V and 9 bases at J, leaving 23 bases unmatched. The CDR3 sequence is CAACDYEGSSARWFKIF. CDR3 bases: TGTGCTGCGTGTGATTATGAAGGCTCCTCCGCTCGTTGGTTCAAGATATTT.

By share of the sample, this clone is large. Other DNA sequences in the sample encode the same CDR3. This rearrangement joins TRGV9 to TRGJP. V was clipped by 2 bases and J by 4 bases; unmatched bases: 5. The CDR3 has 17 residues. CDR1 GITISATS and CDR2 ISYDGTV come from the germline V gene (reference sequence). The CDR3 loop reads CALWEAIQELGKKIKVF. The DNA for the CDR3 is TGTGCCTTGTGGGAGGCGATTCAAGAGTTGGGCAAAAAAATCAAGGTATTT.

In its sample, this clone ranks as hyperexpanded. This chain uses TRGV4 with TRGJP1. In germline, CDR1 is EGSTGY, CDR2 YDSYTSSV. The CDR3 spans 19 residues. V dropped 1 base and J dropped 0; count of bases not matched to a gene: 14. CDR3 protein: CATWDGSRVPYTTGWFKIF. The CDR3 DNA sequence: TGTGCCACCTGGGATGGTAGCAGAGTTCCCTATACCACTGGTTGGTTCAAGATATTT.

This clone is medium-sized in the sample. The chain carries TRGV9 and TRGJ1 or TRGJ2. The V gene end was trimmed by 2 bases and the J gene end by 1 base; junction bases not matched to a gene: 23. The CDR3 is 20 amino acids. Germline-derived CDR1 and CDR2 are GITISATS and ISYDGTV (reference sequence). CDR3 region: CALWEGTGPEAPINYYKKLF. The CDR3 nucleotides are TGTGCCTTGTGGGAGGGCACTGGCCCTGAGGCCCCCATCAATTATTATAAGAAACTCTTT.

Notes on this clone: TCRdb's protein, taken from a much larger clone, differs from this DNA's translation at residue 3, likely owing to a read error; the protein displayed comes from the DNA. The rearrangement joins TRGV9 to TRGJ1 or TRGJ2. Per germline, CDR1 GITISATS and CDR2 ISYDGTV (reference sequence). There are 13 residues in the CDR3. CDR3 in amino acids: CAVWEQGGYKKLF. The CDR3 bases are TGTGCCGTGTGGGAGCAGGGTGGTTATAAGAAACTCTTT.

Worth noting for this clone: TCRdb attributes to this sequence the protein of a much larger clone, which differs from the DNA translation at residue 9; a read error is likely, and the protein displayed is translated from the DNA. This rearrangement joins TRGV9 to TRGJP. The CDR3 runs 18 residues. The germline gives CDR1 GITISATS, CDR2 ISYDGTV (reference sequence). V lost 2 bases and J lost 5; bases outside the gene matches: 9. The CDR3 region is CALWEAPRKELGKKIKVF. CDR3 bases: TGTGCCTTGTGGGAGGCCCCCCGGAAAGAGTTGGGCAAAAAAATCAAGGTATTT.

Note on this clone: TCRdb's protein for this DNA is that of a much larger clone and differs from the translation at residue 2, likely a read error; the protein shown is the DNA translation. V gene TRGV5 combines with J gene TRGJ1 or TRGJ2. TCRdb carries no J gene annotation; the J gene was assigned here by matching the DNA with germline. Germline CDR1 and CDR2: VINAFY and YDVSNSKD. CDR3 length: 14 residues. The chain's CDR3 is CTTWGATNYYKKLF. The DNA of the CDR3 is TGTACCACCTGGGGGGCAACGAATTATTATAAGAAACTCTTT.

This clone came up a few times. A far larger clone is one nucleotide away, so this likely arose from a read error. The same CDR3 arises from other DNA sequences in this sample as well. V usage is TRGV9 and J usage is TRGJ1 or TRGJ2. CDR1 is GITISATS and CDR2 is ISYDGTV in the germline V gene (reference sequence). The CDR3 loop spans 13 amino acids. DNA for the CDR3: TGCGCCTTGTGGGACCATCCGATTTATAAGAAACTCTTT. Protein: CALWDHPIYKKLF.

This clone occurred a few times. The protein in TCRdb stems from a much larger clone and differs at residue 8 from this DNA's translation, likely a read error; here the protein is translated from the DNA. The rearrangement joins TRGV9 to TRGJ1 or TRGJ2. The junction had 15 bases not matched to a gene; V was cut back by 4 bases and J by 0 bases. The CDR3 is made up of 17 amino acids. Germline assignment: CDR1 GITISATS and CDR2 ISYDGTV (reference sequence). CDR3 sequence: CALWDKDWGPNYYKKLF. CDR3 nucleotides: TGTGCCTTGTGGGACAAGGACTGGGGACCGAATTATTATAAGAAACTCTTT.

In its sample, this clone ranks as large. The rearrangement links TRGV9 to TRGJ1 or TRGJ2. V dropped 4 bases and J dropped 7; count of bases not matched to a gene: 4. This CDR3 comprises 11 residues. CDR1 is GITISATS and CDR2 is ISYDGTV in the germline V gene (reference sequence). The CDR3 DNA reads TGTGCCTTGTGGGATAAGTATAAGAAACTCTTT. It encodes CALWDKYKKLF.

This clone counts as large. Within the sample, other DNA sequences also encode this same CDR3. V and J are TRGV9 and TRGJ1 or TRGJ2. CDR1 GITISATS and CDR2 ISYDGTV come from the germline V gene (reference sequence). The CDR3 is made up of 13 amino acids. J gave up 6 bases and V 0 bases, and 5 bases lay outside the gene matches. The CDR3 is CALWEVNGYKKLF. CDR3 DNA sequence: TGTGCCTTGTGGGAGGTGAACGGTTATAAGAAACTCTTT.